This T cell receptor (beta chain) came from a study of T cell responses to AZD1222 COVID-19 vaccine. Broader study findings: Dominant CD4 TCR responses targeted spike regions 160-218 and 743-854. Baseline serostatus was positive in only a handful of AZD1222 recipients. Clonal diversity may have been underestimated in mostly white British donors. Spike-specific TCR repertoires showed rising breadth and depth after two AZD1222 doses.

The sample holds one count of this clone. Antigen unknown. Per germline, CDR1 SNHLY and CDR2 FYNNEI. The V end lost 2 bases, the J end lost 4 bases, and 12 bases lay between the germline ends. CDR3 length: 15 residues. The method was immunoSEQ multiplex PCR; TCRdb's version includes in-frame clones alone and lacks a portion of them. The table has about 78,000 clones, about nine tenths seen once; the top ten hold more than 2.5%. Sequencing used peripheral blood, obtained 28 days after the second AZD1222 dose. The origin of this receptor is an adult who received the AZD1222 COVID-19 vaccine. The genes are TRBV2 and TRBJ1-5; D remains ambiguous. In DNA, the CDR3 is TGTGCCAGCAGTGAACGGGGTTCGCGGAATCAGCCCCAGCATTTT. Its translation: CASSERGSRNQPQHF.